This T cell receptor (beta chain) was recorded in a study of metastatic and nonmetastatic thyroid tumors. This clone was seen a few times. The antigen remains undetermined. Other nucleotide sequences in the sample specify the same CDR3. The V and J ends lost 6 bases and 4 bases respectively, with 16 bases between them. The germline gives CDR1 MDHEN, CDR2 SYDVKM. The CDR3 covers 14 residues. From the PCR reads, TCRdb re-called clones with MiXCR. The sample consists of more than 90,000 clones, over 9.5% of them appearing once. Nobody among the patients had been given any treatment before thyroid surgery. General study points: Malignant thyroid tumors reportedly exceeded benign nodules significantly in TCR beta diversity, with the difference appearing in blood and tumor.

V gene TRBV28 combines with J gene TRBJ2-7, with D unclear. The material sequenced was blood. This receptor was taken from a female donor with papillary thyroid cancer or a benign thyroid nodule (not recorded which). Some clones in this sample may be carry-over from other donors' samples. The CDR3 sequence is CASSFTGTNYEQYF. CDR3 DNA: TGTGCCAGCAGCTTCACCGGTACCAATTACGAGCAGTACTTC.